These T cell receptor beta chains were read from a single sample in a study of shared clonotypes between healthy human individuals. The method was immunoSEQ multiplex PCR; TCRdb's version includes in-frame clones alone and lacks a portion of them. Of about 1 million clones listed, around 74% were seen once; the top ten hold about 1.5%. The sample consisted of memory CD4+ T cells sorted from blood. The receptors were sampled from a man aged 18 to 30 in good health. Both conserved end residues are part of each CDR3. A D gene is named only where the DNA matches it firmly. Rows give clone size only sometimes, using once, few, many, or a class for an expanded clone.

d_call: -
j_call: TRBJ2-1
v_call: TRBV5-4
clone_size: -
cdr3_aa: CASSPSRRFSYNEQFF
cdr3_nt: TGTGCCAGCAGCCCGAGTCGTAGATTCTCCTACAATGAGCAGTTCTTC

d_call: TRBD1
j_call: TRBJ1-6
v_call: TRBV30
clone_size: -
cdr3_aa: CAWSTRDRGNSPLHF
cdr3_nt: TGTGCCTGGAGTACCCGGGACAGGGGTAATTCACCCCTCCACTTT

d_call: -
j_call: TRBJ2-3
v_call: TRBV7-2
clone_size: -
cdr3_aa: CASSLDGTGAADTQYF
cdr3_nt: TGTGCCAGCAGCTTAGACGGGACTGGTGCCGCAGATACGCAGTATTTT

d_call: TRBD1
j_call: TRBJ1-1
v_call: TRBV5-6
clone_size: -
cdr3_aa: CASSLQGAEEAFF
cdr3_nt: TGTGCCAGCAGTCTACAGGGGGCAGAGGAAGCTTTCTTT

d_call: -
j_call: TRBJ1-6
v_call: TRBV27
clone_size: -
cdr3_aa: CASSLTPFTLAGYNSPLHF
cdr3_nt: TGTGCCAGCAGTTTAACCCCCTTCACTCTGGCAGGGTATAATTCACCCCTCCACTTT

d_call: -
j_call: TRBJ1-6
v_call: TRBV6-4
clone_size: -
cdr3_aa: CASAGSQGRNSPLHF
cdr3_nt: TGTGCCAGCGCCGGGAGTCAGGGGAGGAATTCACCCCTCCACTTT

d_call: -
j_call: TRBJ2-5
v_call: TRBV5-1
clone_size: -
cdr3_aa: CASSLGEVMAQYF
cdr3_nt: TGCGCCAGCAGCTTGGGTGAGGTAATGGCCCAGTACTTC

d_call: -
j_call: TRBJ2-5
v_call: TRBV5-6
clone_size: -
cdr3_aa: CASSPGGRYQYF
cdr3_nt: TGTGCCAGCAGCCCCGGAGGAAGATACCAGTACTTC

d_call: -
j_call: TRBJ2-6
v_call: TRBV2
clone_size: -
cdr3_aa: CASMKGPYSGANVLTF
cdr3_nt: TGTGCCAGCATGAAGGGCCCTTACTCTGGGGCCAACGTCCTGACTTTC

d_call: TRBD2
j_call: TRBJ2-2
v_call: TRBV10-1
clone_size: -
cdr3_aa: CASSELSAGVNTGELFF
cdr3_nt: TGCGCCAGCAGTGAGTTATCCGCGGGGGTGAACACCGGGGAGCTGTTTTTT

d_call: -
j_call: TRBJ2-7
v_call: TRBV5-5
clone_size: once
cdr3_aa: CASSGQTWGEQYF
cdr3_nt: TGTGCCAGCAGCGGGCAAACCTGGGGAGAGCAGTACTTC

d_call: -
j_call: TRBJ1-6
v_call: TRBV7-9
clone_size: -
cdr3_aa: CASSFGPAGVLISLHF
cdr3_nt: TGTGCCAGCAGCTTCGGACCGGCCGGAGTTTTAATATCCCTCCACTTT

d_call: -
j_call: TRBJ1-2
v_call: TRBV19
clone_size: -
cdr3_aa: CASSSNLAVPNYGYTF
cdr3_nt: TGTGCCAGTAGTAGCAACTTGGCGGTTCCCAACTATGGCTACACCTTC

d_call: TRBD2
j_call: TRBJ2-2
v_call: TRBV6-1
clone_size: -
cdr3_aa: CASSQRGVRELFF
cdr3_nt: TGTGCCAGCAGCCAACGGGGGGTCAGGGAGCTGTTTTTT

d_call: -
j_call: TRBJ2-1
v_call: TRBV4-3
clone_size: -
cdr3_aa: CASSLQMKDEQFF
cdr3_nt: TGCGCCAGCAGCCTCCAAATGAAGGATGAGCAGTTCTTC

d_call: TRBD2
j_call: TRBJ2-3
v_call: TRBV9
clone_size: -
cdr3_aa: CASSVTSGGRLGTDTQYF
cdr3_nt: TGTGCCAGCAGCGTTACTAGCGGGGGGAGGTTGGGCACAGATACGCAGTATTTT

d_call: -
j_call: TRBJ1-1
v_call: TRBV6-1
clone_size: -
cdr3_aa: CASSEADGYTEAFF
cdr3_nt: TGTGCCAGCAGTGAAGCAGACGGCTACACTGAAGCTTTCTTT

d_call: -
j_call: TRBJ2-5
v_call: TRBV29-1
clone_size: -
cdr3_aa: CSVAVGSGETQYF
cdr3_nt: TGCAGCGTTGCCGTTGGGAGTGGAGAGACCCAGTACTTC

d_call: -
j_call: TRBJ2-2
v_call: TRBV2
clone_size: few
cdr3_aa: CASTRYPNTGELFF
cdr3_nt: TGTGCCAGCACCAGATACCCTAACACCGGGGAGCTGTTTTTT

d_call: TRBD1
j_call: TRBJ1-6
v_call: TRBV2
clone_size: -
cdr3_aa: CASRGQGMGNSPLHF
cdr3_nt: TGTGCCAGCAGAGGACAGGGGATGGGTAATTCACCCCTCCACTTT

d_call: -
j_call: TRBJ2-2
v_call: TRBV12-5
clone_size: -
cdr3_aa: CASGHNTGELFF
cdr3_nt: TGTGCTAGTGGGCATAACACCGGGGAGCTGTTTTTT

d_call: TRBD2
j_call: TRBJ2-7
v_call: TRBV2
clone_size: once
cdr3_aa: CATGLAELGEQYF
cdr3_nt: TGTGCCACCGGACTAGCGGAACTAGGGGAGCAGTACTTC

d_call: -
j_call: TRBJ2-7
v_call: TRBV6-1
clone_size: -
cdr3_aa: CASSEQGGPYEQYF
cdr3_nt: TGTGCCAGCAGTGAACAGGGCGGTCCCTACGAGCAGTACTTC

d_call: TRBD1
j_call: TRBJ1-5
v_call: TRBV6-5
clone_size: -
cdr3_aa: CASRPTGTGVQPQHF
cdr3_nt: TGTGCCAGCAGACCAACCGGGACAGGGGTTCAGCCCCAGCATTTT

d_call: -
j_call: TRBJ1-4
v_call: TRBV9
clone_size: few
cdr3_aa: CASSASGSWEKLFF
cdr3_nt: TGTGCCAGCAGCGCCTCAGGGTCCTGGGAAAAACTGTTTTTT

d_call: -
j_call: TRBJ1-1
v_call: TRBV5-8
clone_size: -
cdr3_aa: CASSFRTAGTEAFF
cdr3_nt: TGTGCCAGCAGCTTCCGGACAGCTGGGACTGAAGCTTTCTTT

d_call: -
j_call: TRBJ1-1
v_call: TRBV28
clone_size: -
cdr3_aa: CASSLINTEAFF
cdr3_nt: TGTGCCAGCAGTTTAATAAACACTGAAGCTTTCTTT

d_call: -
j_call: TRBJ1-4
v_call: TRBV30
clone_size: -
cdr3_aa: CALETTGRGEKLFF
cdr3_nt: TGTGCCTTAGAAACGACTGGAAGAGGGGAAAAACTGTTTTTT

d_call: TRBD2
j_call: TRBJ2-7
v_call: TRBV6-1
clone_size: -
cdr3_aa: CASSGEGPTYEQYF
cdr3_nt: TGTGCCAGCAGTGGGGAGGGGCCGACCTACGAGCAGTACTTC

d_call: -
j_call: TRBJ1-5
v_call: TRBV7-2
clone_size: few
cdr3_aa: CASSLAPSNQPQHF
cdr3_nt: TGTGCCAGCAGCTTAGCACCCAGCAATCAGCCCCAGCATTTT

d_call: -
j_call: TRBJ2-3
v_call: TRBV6-4
clone_size: -
cdr3_aa: CASSGSPGGTQYF
cdr3_nt: TGTGCCAGCAGCGGGTCCCCTGGGGGTACGCAGTATTTT

d_call: -
j_call: TRBJ2-1
v_call: TRBV19
clone_size: -
cdr3_aa: CASTYIRQVHNEQFF
cdr3_nt: TGTGCCAGTACCTACATTAGACAGGTACACAATGAGCAGTTCTTC

d_call: -
j_call: TRBJ1-2
v_call: TRBV4-1
clone_size: -
cdr3_aa: CASSQPGTVGYTF
cdr3_nt: TGCGCCAGCAGCCAACCGGGGACGGTTGGCTACACCTTC

d_call: -
j_call: TRBJ2-5
v_call: TRBV2
clone_size: -
cdr3_aa: CASSGRDIQETQYF
cdr3_nt: TGTGCCAGCAGTGGGAGGGACATCCAAGAGACCCAGTACTTC

d_call: -
j_call: TRBJ1-6
v_call: TRBV11-2
clone_size: -
cdr3_aa: CASSLAVLKSLHF
cdr3_nt: TGTGCCAGCAGCTTAGCCGTCTTGAAGTCCCTCCACTTT

d_call: -
j_call: TRBJ1-2
v_call: TRBV2
clone_size: -
cdr3_aa: CASSVGGYGYTF
cdr3_nt: TGTGCCAGCAGTGTAGGTGGCTATGGCTACACCTTC

d_call: -
j_call: TRBJ2-7
v_call: TRBV18
clone_size: -
cdr3_aa: CASSPRLSDYEQYF
cdr3_nt: TGTGCCAGCTCACCCCGCCTCTCAGACTACGAGCAGTACTTC

d_call: -
j_call: TRBJ1-2
v_call: TRBV5-6
clone_size: -
cdr3_aa: CASSPDNYGYTF
cdr3_nt: TGTGCCAGCAGCCCGGATAACTATGGCTACACCTTC

d_call: TRBD2
j_call: TRBJ2-7
v_call: TRBV10-1
clone_size: few
cdr3_aa: CASSEGLAGAEQYF
cdr3_nt: TGCGCCAGCAGTGAGGGGCTAGCGGGAGCCGAGCAGTACTTC

d_call: TRBD1
j_call: TRBJ1-4
v_call: TRBV2
clone_size: -
cdr3_aa: CASRDRDRSNEKLFF
cdr3_nt: TGTGCCAGCAGAGACCGGGACAGATCGAATGAAAAACTGTTTTTT

d_call: -
j_call: TRBJ1-1
v_call: TRBV19
clone_size: -
cdr3_aa: CASSMRRQNTEAFF
cdr3_nt: TGTGCCAGTAGTATGAGGCGGCAGAACACTGAAGCTTTCTTT

d_call: TRBD2
j_call: TRBJ2-5
v_call: TRBV5-1
clone_size: -
cdr3_aa: CASSLGAGGLQETQYF
cdr3_nt: TGCGCCAGCAGCTTGGGGGCGGGGGGGCTCCAAGAGACCCAGTACTTC

d_call: -
j_call: TRBJ1-2
v_call: TRBV30
clone_size: -
cdr3_aa: CAWSVGNTNYGYTF
cdr3_nt: TGTGCCTGGAGTGTAGGGAATACTAACTATGGCTACACCTTC

d_call: -
j_call: TRBJ1-1
v_call: TRBV5-1
clone_size: few
cdr3_aa: CASSTQQGMNTEAFF
cdr3_nt: TGCGCCAGCAGCACCCAGCAGGGTATGAACACTGAAGCTTTCTTT

d_call: -
j_call: TRBJ2-5
v_call: TRBV28
clone_size: few
cdr3_aa: CASSLGTQGRETQYF
cdr3_nt: TGTGCCAGCAGTTTAGGTACCCAGGGCAGGGAGACCCAGTACTTC

d_call: TRBD2
j_call: TRBJ2-4
v_call: TRBV6-6
clone_size: -
cdr3_aa: CASSAPRLAEKNIQYF
cdr3_nt: TGTGCCAGCAGTGCCCCTCGACTAGCGGAAAAAAACATTCAGTACTTC

d_call: -
j_call: TRBJ2-1
v_call: TRBV29-1
clone_size: -
cdr3_aa: CSVELLENEQFF
cdr3_nt: TGCAGCGTTGAGTTACTGGAGAATGAGCAGTTCTTC

d_call: TRBD2
j_call: TRBJ2-3
v_call: TRBV4-1
clone_size: many
cdr3_aa: CASSQDNWAGAPDTQYF
cdr3_nt: TGCGCCAGCAGCCAAGATAATTGGGCGGGAGCCCCAGATACGCAGTATTTT

d_call: TRBD1
j_call: TRBJ2-4
v_call: TRBV4-3
clone_size: -
cdr3_aa: CASSPGFSRDRDFGKNIQYF
cdr3_nt: TGCGCCAGCAGCCCTGGGTTTTCTCGGGACAGGGATTTTGGCAAAAACATTCAGTACTTC

d_call: -
j_call: TRBJ1-6
v_call: TRBV11-2
clone_size: -
cdr3_aa: CASSLGSGGGSPLHF
cdr3_nt: TGTGCCAGCAGCTTAGGGAGCGGCGGGGGGTCACCCCTCCACTTT

d_call: -
j_call: TRBJ1-1
v_call: TRBV6-1
clone_size: -
cdr3_aa: CASSAPSGTVNMNTEAFF
cdr3_nt: TGTGCCAGCAGTGCCCCCTCCGGAACAGTCAATATGAACACTGAAGCTTTCTTT

d_call: -
j_call: TRBJ2-7
v_call: TRBV7-8
clone_size: -
cdr3_aa: CASSFANFYEQYF
cdr3_nt: TGTGCCAGCAGCTTCGCGAATTTCTACGAGCAGTACTTC